This T cell receptor (beta chain) was identified during a study of type 1 regulatory T cells. Study-level information: T-allo10 is a Tr1-enriched, alloantigen-specific CD4 T cell product made in vitro.

Worth noting for this clonotype: A read error may explain this, as a much larger clone is one base away.

TCRdb called the reads again in MiXCR, with one record for every CDR3 protein. The sample records around 19,000 distinct CDR3 sequences, more than 8.5% being singletons. The clonotype was recovered from a human donor in good health. The source material was CD4+ T cells, either the whole sample or a sorted fraction (not recorded which).

The CDR3 region has the DNA TGTGCCGGCAGCGTAGTACAGAACACTGAAGCTTTCTTT. Translating it yields CAGSVVQNTEAFF. The chain recombines TRBV9 with TRBJ1-1; D remains ambiguous. Germline V lookup: CDR1 SGDLS, CDR2 YYNGEE. This CDR3 has 13 residues.